This T cell receptor (beta chain) stems from a study of metastatic and nonmetastatic thyroid tumors. For the study at large: Repertoires were compared across blood and tumor or nodule tissue from malignant and benign thyroid patients. Overall study findings and caveats: A significant increase in TCR beta diversity was reportedly seen in malignant thyroid tumors relative to benign nodules, in blood and tumor.

Trimming took 11 bases from V and 0 from J; bases not matched to a gene: 2. This CDR3 region has 12 residues. CDR1 and CDR2 (germline): SGHAT, FQNNGV. The table lists this clone with a count of one. Its antigen is undetermined. TCRdb ran MiXCR on the PCR reads. The sample includes around 9,000 clones, approximately 30% seen only once; the top ten take roughly 13%. Thyroid surgery had not been preceded by any treatment in any patient. The clonotype originates from a female donor with papillary thyroid cancer or a benign thyroid nodule (not recorded which). Some clones in this sample may be carry-over from other donors' samples. The rearrangement uses TRBV11-2 and TRBJ2-7; 9 nucleotides match TRBD2. Material for sequencing was adjacent normal tissue. The CDR3 protein is CARSGSSYEQYF. The CDR3, as DNA: TGTGCCCGTAGCGGGAGCTCCTACGAGCAGTACTTC.